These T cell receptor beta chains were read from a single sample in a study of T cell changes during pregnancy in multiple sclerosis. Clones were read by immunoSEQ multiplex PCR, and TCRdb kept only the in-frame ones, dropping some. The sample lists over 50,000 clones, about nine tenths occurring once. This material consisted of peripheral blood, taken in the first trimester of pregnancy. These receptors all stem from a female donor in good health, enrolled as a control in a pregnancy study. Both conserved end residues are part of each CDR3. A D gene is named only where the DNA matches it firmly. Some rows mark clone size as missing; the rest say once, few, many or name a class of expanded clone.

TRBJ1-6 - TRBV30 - CAWSPSQGVRNSPLHF TGTGCCTGGAGTCCGTCACAGGGCGTTAGGAATTCACCCCTCCACTTT
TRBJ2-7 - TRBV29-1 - CSVIWDTTYEQYF TGCAGCGTTATTTGGGACACAACCTACGAGCAGTACTTC
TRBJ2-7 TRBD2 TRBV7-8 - CASSLTRTSGAYEQYF TGTGCCAGCAGCTTAACTCGTACTAGCGGGGCCTACGAGCAGTACTTC
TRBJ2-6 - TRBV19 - CASSILDSSSGANVLTF TGTGCCAGTAGTATCTTAGACAGCTCCTCTGGGGCCAACGTCCTGACTTTC
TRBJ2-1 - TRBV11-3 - CASSLGVEFSQFF TGTGCCAGCAGCTTAGGCGTCGAATTTTCGCAGTTCTTC
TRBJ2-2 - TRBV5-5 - CASSPQGSNTGELFF TGTGCCAGCAGCCCCCAGGGGAGCAACACCGGGGAGCTGTTTTTT
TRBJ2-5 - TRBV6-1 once CASSEGLRQGQETQYF TGTGCCAGCAGTGAAGGACTGCGGCAGGGGCAGGAGACCCAGTACTTC
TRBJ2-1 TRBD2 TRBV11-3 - CASSLTPSGKAYNEQFF TGTGCCAGCAGCTTAACCCCTAGCGGGAAGGCCTACAATGAGCAGTTCTTC
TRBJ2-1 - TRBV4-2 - CASSQDSSSDEQFF TGTGCCAGCAGCCAAGATTCAAGTTCGGATGAGCAGTTCTTC
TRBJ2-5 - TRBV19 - CASSPWSGGESQYF TGTGCCAGTAGTCCATGGAGCGGTGGGGAGTCCCAGTACTTC
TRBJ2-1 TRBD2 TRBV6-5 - CASSNTSGSQFF TGTGCCAGCAGTAACACTAGCGGGTCTCAGTTCTTC
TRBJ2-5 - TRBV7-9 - CASRGPRDSPRETQYF TGTGCCAGCAGGGGACCCCGGGACTCCCCCCGAGAGACCCAGTACTTC
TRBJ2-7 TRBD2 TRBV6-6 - CASSYGAGGSYEQYF TGTGCCAGCAGTTACGGAGCGGGGGGTTCCTACGAGCAGTACTTC
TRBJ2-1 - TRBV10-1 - CASSHNDKTYLYNEQFF TGCGCCAGCAGTCACAACGACAAGACCTACCTCTACAATGAGCAGTTCTTC
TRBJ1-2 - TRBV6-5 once CASSYRLGDGYTF TGTGCCAGCAGTTACCGATTAGGGGATGGCTACACCTTC
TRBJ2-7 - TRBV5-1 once CASSVQALSYEQYF TGCGCCAGCAGCGTTCAGGCCCTCTCCTACGAGCAGTACTTC
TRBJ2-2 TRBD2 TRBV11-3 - CASNERGSGKGTGELFF TGTGCCAGCAACGAAAGGGGTAGCGGGAAGGGCACCGGGGAGCTGTTTTTT
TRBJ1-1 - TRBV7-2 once CASSFTGTMMNTEAFF TGTGCCAGCAGCTTTACAGGGACGATGATGAACACTGAAGCTTTCTTT
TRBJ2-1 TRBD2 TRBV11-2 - CASSLENSGSEFF TGTGCCAGCAGCTTAGAAAATAGCGGGAGTGAGTTCTTC
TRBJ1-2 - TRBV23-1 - CASSQHRDIRYGYTF TGCGCCAGCAGTCAACACAGGGATATACGTTACGGCTACACCTTC
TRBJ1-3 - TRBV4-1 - CASNQGYSSGNTIYF TGCGCCAGCAACCAAGGGTACAGCTCTGGAAACACCATATATTTT
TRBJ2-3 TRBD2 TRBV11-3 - CASSSGLAGGFTDTQYF TGTGCCAGCAGCTCGGGACTAGCGGGGGGGTTCACAGATACGCAGTATTTT
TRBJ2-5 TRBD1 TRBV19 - CASSIGQGSEETQYF TGTGCCAGTAGTATTGGACAGGGGAGCGAAGAGACCCAGTACTTC
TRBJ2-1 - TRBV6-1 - CASSEGWGEQFF TGTGCCAGCAGTGAAGGTTGGGGCGAGCAGTTCTTC
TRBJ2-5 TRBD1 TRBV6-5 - CASSRSGQGGETQYF TGTGCCAGCAGCCGATCGGGACAGGGTGGGGAGACCCAGTACTTC
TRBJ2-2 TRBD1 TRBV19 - CASSPDRGAGELFF TGTGCCAGTAGTCCGGACAGGGGGGCAGGGGAGCTGTTTTTT
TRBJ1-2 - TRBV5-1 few CASSLFQGTGYTF TGCGCCAGCAGCTTGTTCCAGGGGACCGGCTACACCTTC
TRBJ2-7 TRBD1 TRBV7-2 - CASSPGTGYEQYF TGTGCCAGCAGCCCGGGGACAGGTTACGAGCAGTACTTC
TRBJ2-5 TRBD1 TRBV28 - CASSLIGQGEETQYF TGTGCCAGCAGTTTAATAGGACAGGGGGAAGAGACCCAGTACTTC
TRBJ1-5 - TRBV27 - CASSPSGQPQHF TGTGCCAGCAGTCCCTCGGGTCAGCCCCAGCATTTT
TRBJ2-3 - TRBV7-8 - CASSLERNSDTQYF TGTGCCAGCAGCTTAGAGAGGAATTCCGATACGCAGTATTTT
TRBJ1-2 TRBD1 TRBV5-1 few CASSPRDRDSDRLYYGYTF TGCGCCAGCAGCCCTAGGGACAGGGATTCCGACAGGCTCTACTATGGCTACACCTTC
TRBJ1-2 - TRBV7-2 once CASSHSLGGSGRGYTF TGTGCCAGCAGCCACTCCCTCGGCGGGAGCGGACGTGGCTACACCTTC
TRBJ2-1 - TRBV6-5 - CASSSREPNEQFF TGTGCCAGCAGCTCCAGGGAACCCAATGAGCAGTTCTTC
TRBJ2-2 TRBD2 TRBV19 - CASRLAANTGELFF TGTGCCAGCCGACTAGCGGCGAACACCGGGGAGCTGTTTTTT
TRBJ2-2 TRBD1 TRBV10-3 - CAISVKGAPTGELFF TGTGCCATCAGTGTGAAGGGGGCGCCTACCGGGGAGCTGTTTTTT
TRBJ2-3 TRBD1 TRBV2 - CASSPQGPSTDTQYF TGTGCCAGCAGCCCACAGGGGCCAAGCACAGATACGCAGTATTTT
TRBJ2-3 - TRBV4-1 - CASSQDGGSSVTDTQYF TGCGCCAGCAGCCAAGATGGTGGTAGCTCGGTCACAGATACGCAGTATTTT
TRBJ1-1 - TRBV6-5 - CASRPDRDTEAFF TGTGCCAGCAGACCCGACAGAGACACTGAAGCTTTCTTT
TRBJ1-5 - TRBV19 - CASSIAGYGQPQHF TGTGCCAGTAGTATAGCAGGGTACGGTCAGCCCCAGCATTTT
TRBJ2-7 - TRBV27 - CASSLGRGEYEQYF TGTGCCAGCAGTTTAGGGAGGGGGGAATACGAGCAGTACTTC
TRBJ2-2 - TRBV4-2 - CASSQDSNRDTGELFF TGTGCCAGCAGCCAAGATTCGAACAGGGACACCGGGGAGCTGTTTTTT